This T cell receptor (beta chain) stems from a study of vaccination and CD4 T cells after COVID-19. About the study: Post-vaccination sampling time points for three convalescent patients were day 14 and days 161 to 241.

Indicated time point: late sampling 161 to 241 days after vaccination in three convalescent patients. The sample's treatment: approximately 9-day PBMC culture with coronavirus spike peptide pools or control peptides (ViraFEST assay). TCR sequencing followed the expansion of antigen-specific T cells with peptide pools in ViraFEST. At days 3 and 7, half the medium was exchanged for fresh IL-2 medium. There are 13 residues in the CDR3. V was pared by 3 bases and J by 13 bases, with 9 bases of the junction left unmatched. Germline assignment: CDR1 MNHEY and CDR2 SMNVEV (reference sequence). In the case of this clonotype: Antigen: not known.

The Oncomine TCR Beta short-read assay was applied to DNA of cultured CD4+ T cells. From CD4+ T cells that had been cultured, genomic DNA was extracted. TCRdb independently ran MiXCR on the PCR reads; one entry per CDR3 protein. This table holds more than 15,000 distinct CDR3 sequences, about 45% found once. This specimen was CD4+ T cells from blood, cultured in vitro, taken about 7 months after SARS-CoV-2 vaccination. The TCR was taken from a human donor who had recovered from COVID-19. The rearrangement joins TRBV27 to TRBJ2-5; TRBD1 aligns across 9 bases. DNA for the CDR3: TGTGCCAGCAGTTTGGAACAGGGGGCCCCACGGTACTTC. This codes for CASSLEQGAPRYF.